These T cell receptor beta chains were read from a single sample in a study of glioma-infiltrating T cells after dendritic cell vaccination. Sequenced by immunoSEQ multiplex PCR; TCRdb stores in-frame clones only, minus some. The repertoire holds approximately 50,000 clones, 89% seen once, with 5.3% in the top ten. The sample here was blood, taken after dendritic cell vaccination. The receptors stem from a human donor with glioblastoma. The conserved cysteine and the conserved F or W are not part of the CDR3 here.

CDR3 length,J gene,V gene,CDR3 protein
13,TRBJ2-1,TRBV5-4,ASSQGLFDYNEQF
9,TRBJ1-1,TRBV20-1,SAIRGTEAF
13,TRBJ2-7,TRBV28,ASSHPQGRIYEQY
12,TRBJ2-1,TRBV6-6,ASQTSGSPNEQF
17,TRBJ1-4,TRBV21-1,ASSKVDGQGISANEKLF
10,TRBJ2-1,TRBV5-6,ASSLGYSEQF
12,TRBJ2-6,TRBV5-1,ASRGGQGSNVLT
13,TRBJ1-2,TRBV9,ASSLETGGTYGYT
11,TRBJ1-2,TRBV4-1,ASSQDTFYGYT
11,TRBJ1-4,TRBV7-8,ASSSITGEKLF
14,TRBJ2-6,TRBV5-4,ASSLAQSTRQGTLT
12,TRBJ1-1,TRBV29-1,SVGLRDNRGEAF
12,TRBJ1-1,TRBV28,ASSFGGFNTEAF
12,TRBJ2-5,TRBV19,ASASWAEQETQY
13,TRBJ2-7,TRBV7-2,ASSLVSGFGYEQY
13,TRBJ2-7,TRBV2,ASSETPGQFYEQY
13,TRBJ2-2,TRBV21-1,ASSKKDSNTGELF
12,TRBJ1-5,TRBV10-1,ANVTGVINQPQH
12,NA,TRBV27,ASSLSSISYEQY
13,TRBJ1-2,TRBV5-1,ASSLPGTGYYGYT
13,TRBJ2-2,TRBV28,ASSLGQVNTGELF
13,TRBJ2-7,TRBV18,ASSPWTGLRYEQY
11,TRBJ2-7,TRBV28,ASSAQGVHEQY
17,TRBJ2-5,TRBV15,ATSRDYFTSGRRWETQY
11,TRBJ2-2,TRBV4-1,ASSQVSTGELF
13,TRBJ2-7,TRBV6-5,ASRQTRDIIYEQY
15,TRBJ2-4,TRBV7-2,ASSSRGGPGTKNIQY
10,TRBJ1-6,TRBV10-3,AIAATGDTLH
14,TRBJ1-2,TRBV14,ASSRARTAIGYGYT
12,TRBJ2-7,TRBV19,ASSQQGRQGEQY
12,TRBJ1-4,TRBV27,ASRGLGTDEKLF
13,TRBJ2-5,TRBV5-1,ASSNLGTGEETQY
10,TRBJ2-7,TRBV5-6,ASSPGVSEQY
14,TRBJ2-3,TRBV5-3,ARSLEVREGTDTQY
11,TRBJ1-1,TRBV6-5,ASSSTGQDEAF
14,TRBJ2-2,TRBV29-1,SVETASGRATGELF
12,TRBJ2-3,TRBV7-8,ASSLGKASDTQY
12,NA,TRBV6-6,ASRLRDSSYEQY
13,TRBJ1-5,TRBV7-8,ASSPTGQVDQPQH